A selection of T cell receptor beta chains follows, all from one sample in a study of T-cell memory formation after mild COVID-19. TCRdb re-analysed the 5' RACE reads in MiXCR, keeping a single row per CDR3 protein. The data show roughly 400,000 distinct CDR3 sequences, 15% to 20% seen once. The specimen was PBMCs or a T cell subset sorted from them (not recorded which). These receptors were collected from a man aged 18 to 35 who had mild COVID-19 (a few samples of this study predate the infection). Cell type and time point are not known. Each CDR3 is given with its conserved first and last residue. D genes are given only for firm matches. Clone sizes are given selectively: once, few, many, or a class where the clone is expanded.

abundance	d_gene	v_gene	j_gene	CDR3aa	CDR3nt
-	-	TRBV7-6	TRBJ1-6	CASSLQGSPLHF	TGTGCCAGCAGCTTACAGGGATCCCCCCTCCACTTT
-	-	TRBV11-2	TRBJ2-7	CASSLGGYTGIPYEQYF	TGTGCCAGCAGCTTAGGGGGATATACAGGGATTCCCTACGAGCAGTACTTC
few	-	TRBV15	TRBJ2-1	CATSRNQQELNEQFF	TGTGCCACCAGCAGAAACCAACAGGAATTGAATGAGCAGTTCTTC
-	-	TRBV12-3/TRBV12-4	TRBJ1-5	CASRGRGNQPQHF	TGTGCCAGCAGGGGTCGAGGGAATCAGCCCCAGCATTTT
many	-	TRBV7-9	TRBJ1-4	CASSFGGSGTNEKLFF	TGTGCCAGCAGCTTCGGTGGTTCAGGGACTAATGAAAAACTGTTTTTT
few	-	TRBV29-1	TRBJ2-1	CSVEDLYNEQFF	TGCAGCGTTGAAGATCTCTACAATGAGCAGTTCTTC
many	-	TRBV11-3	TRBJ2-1	CASSFSGLANEQFF	TGTGCCAGCAGTTTTTCAGGGTTGGCCAATGAGCAGTTCTTC
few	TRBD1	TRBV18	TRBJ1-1	CASSPLRDRVNTEAFF	TGTGCCAGCTCACCACTCCGGGACAGGGTTAACACTGAAGCTTTCTTT
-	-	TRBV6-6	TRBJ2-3	CASSYDGFTDTQYF	TGTGCCAGCAGTTACGACGGATTCACAGATACGCAGTATTTT
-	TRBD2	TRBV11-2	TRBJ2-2	CASSKGTSGLNTGELFF	TGTGCCAGCAGCAAGGGGACTAGCGGGTTGAACACCGGGGAGCTGTTTTTT
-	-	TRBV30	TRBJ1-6	CAWKGVSPLHF	TGTGCCTGGAAAGGGGTTTCACCCCTCCACTTT
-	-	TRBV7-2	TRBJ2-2	CASGGSRVVGELFF	TGTGCCAGCGGGGGCAGTCGGGTGGTCGGGGAGCTGTTTTTT
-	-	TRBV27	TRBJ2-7	CASGRDGSYEQYF	TGTGCCAGCGGGCGGGACGGATCCTACGAGCAGTACTTC
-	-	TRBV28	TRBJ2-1	CASRLLGGFNEQFF	TGTGCCAGCAGACTCCTTGGGGGGTTCAATGAGCAGTTCTTC
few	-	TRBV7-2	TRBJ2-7	CASSLITAGAYEQYF	TGTGCCAGCAGCTTAATTACTGCGGGGGCTTACGAGCAGTACTTC
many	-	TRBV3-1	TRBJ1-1	CASSQGDGSAFF	TGTGCCAGCAGCCAAGGGGATGGGAGTGCTTTCTTT
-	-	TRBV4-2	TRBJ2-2	CASSLSRGEANTGELFF	TGTGCCAGCAGCCTATCGAGGGGGGAAGCGAACACCGGGGAGCTGTTTTTT
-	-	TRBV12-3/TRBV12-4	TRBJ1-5	CASSLWGALQPQHF	TGTGCCAGCAGTTTATGGGGGGCCTTGCAGCCCCAGCATTTT
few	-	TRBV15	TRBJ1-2	CATSRATARDYTF	TGTGCCACCAGCAGAGCCACAGCGCGGGACTACACCTTC
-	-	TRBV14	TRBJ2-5	CASSHLTADQETQYF	TGTGCCAGCAGCCATCTCACAGCGGATCAAGAGACCCAGTACTTC
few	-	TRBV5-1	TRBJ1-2	CASSLVANYGYTF	TGCGCCAGCAGCTTGGTGGCTAACTATGGCTACACCTTC
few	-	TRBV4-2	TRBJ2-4	CASSRTGEHIQYF	TGTGCCAGCAGTCGCACGGGGGAGCACATTCAGTACTTC
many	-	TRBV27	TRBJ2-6	CASSLGLYSGANVLTF	TGTGCCAGCAGTTTGGGACTGTACTCTGGGGCCAACGTCCTGACTTTC
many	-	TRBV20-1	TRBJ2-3	CSAGGRGAEPSRQYF	TGCAGTGCTGGGGGCCGTGGGGCTGAACCCTCGAGGCAGTATTTT
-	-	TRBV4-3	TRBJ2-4	CASSQSSVAKNIQYF	TGCGCCAGCAGCCAGTCTAGCGTAGCCAAAAACATTCAGTACTTC
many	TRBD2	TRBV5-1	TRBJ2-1	CASSLVPGLRSEQFF	TGCGCCAGCAGCTTGGTCCCGGGACTAAGGAGTGAGCAGTTCTTC
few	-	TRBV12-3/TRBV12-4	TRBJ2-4	CASLGGGLGVQYF	TGTGCCAGTCTGGGCGGGGGCCTGGGGGTTCAGTACTTC
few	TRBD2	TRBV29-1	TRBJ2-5	CSVVLAGRGETQYF	TGCAGCGTTGTCCTAGCGGGGAGAGGGGAGACCCAGTACTTC
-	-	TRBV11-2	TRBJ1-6	CASRSLRNSPLHF	TGTGCCAGCAGGTCCCTCAGGAATTCACCCCTCCACTTT
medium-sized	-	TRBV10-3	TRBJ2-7	CAISDPGLPNYEQYF	TGTGCCATCAGTGACCCGGGACTTCCTAACTACGAGCAGTACTTC
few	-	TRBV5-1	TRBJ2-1	CASSFTAGSSYNEQFF	TGCGCCAGCAGCTTTACTGCAGGGAGCTCCTACAATGAGCAGTTCTTC